This TCR beta chain was recovered during a study of T-cell reconstitution after alpha-beta-depleted transplantation in children. A TCRbeta library incorporating unique molecular identifiers was prepared. TCRdb reanalysed the PCR reads using MiXCR and keeps one entry per CDR3 protein. The sample has around 580,000 distinct CDR3 sequences, roughly 27% seen once. The CDR3 sequence is 13 residues long. With 1 base removed from V and 3 bases from J, the gap between germline ends came to 8 bases. Looked up from germline, CDR1 is DFQATT and CDR2 is SNEGSKA (reference sequence). Overall study findings and caveats: Newly generated T cells supplied most T-cell counts and diversity one year post-transplant. Several hundred rapidly expanded clones from non-depleted graft cells reportedly supplied alpha-beta T cells about two months post-transplant.

This clonotype was detected a few times. Antigen specificity is unknown. Sequenced here: PBMCs, sampled before TCRalphabeta/CD19-depleted stem cell transplant. This TCR derives from a boy younger than two with Wiskott-Aldrich syndrome, due to receive a stem cell transplant. The rearrangement joins TRBV20-1 to TRBJ2-3; maybe TRBD2 (5 bases). CDR3 nucleotides: TGCAGTGCTAGAGTTCCGGGAACAGATACGCAGTATTTT. This gives the protein CSARVPGTDTQYF.